The 16 T cell receptor beta chains in this list originate from one sample, sequenced in a study of Ad26.COV2.S vaccination and SARS-CoV-2 variants. Treatment indicated: about 20 received Ad26.COV2.S at low or high dose, single or two shots; about 5 received placebo; per-sample allocation not given. Samples came from day 63 after the first vaccine or placebo injection. Sequencing was performed with immunoSEQ multiplex PCR; in TCRdb, only in-frame clones are kept and a portion is missing. The sample lists over 400,000 clones, about 90% occurring once. The input for sequencing was peripheral blood, taken in a trial of Ad26.COV2.S vaccine versus placebo. These receptors came from a person aged 18 to 65 who received the Ad26.COV2.S COVID-19 vaccine or a placebo.

The chain uses TRBV28 and TRBJ2-5, with D maybe TRBD2 (5 bases). Deletions cut 3 bases from V and 4 bases from J, with 6 bases between. CDR1 is MDHEN and CDR2 is SYDVKM in the germline V gene. The CDR3 has 12 residues. The CDR3 bases are TGTGCCAGCAGTTTGACTATAGAGACCCAGTACTTC. Protein: CASSLTIETQYF.

The J gene is TRBJ2-3, the V gene TRBV6-2 or TRBV6-3, with a weak D call TRBD1 (6 bases). The CDR3 extends over 17 amino acids. Trimming removed 6 bases at V and 1 base at J, with 20 bases between. Germline V gene sequence: CDR1 MNHEY, CDR2 SVGEGT. The CDR3 sequence is CASSHMEKQGGTDTQYF. CDR3 DNA sequence: TGTGCCAGCAGCCATATGGAAAAACAGGGTGGCACAGATACGCAGTATTTT.

The V gene is TRBV29-1, the J gene TRBJ2-5; 7 bases match TRBD1. CDR1 is SQVTM, CDR2 ANQGSEA, per germline. CDR3 length equals 13 residues. V trimming: 4 bases; J trimming: 1 base; junction bases outside the gene matches: 3. CDR3 nucleotides: TGCAGCGTTGCGGGACAGTCCCAAGAGACCCAGTACTTC. Residues: CSVAGQSQETQYF.

This chain joins TRBV6-5 and TRBJ2-3; 8 nucleotides line up with TRBD1. V lost 8 bases and J lost 5; bases outside the gene matches: 12. Looked up from germline, CDR1 is MNHEY and CDR2 is SVGAGI. This CDR3 region has 15 residues. The CDR3 DNA follows: TGTGCCAGCTCCGTGTGGGCAGGGGGCGAAGATACGCAGTATTTT. Translated, it gives CASSVWAGGEDTQYF.

V is TRBV28 and J is TRBJ2-1; D perhaps matches TRBD2 (6 bases). Germline V gene lookup returns CDR1 MDHEN and CDR2 SYDVKM. With 7 bases removed from V and 4 bases from J, the gap between germline ends came to 26 bases. This CDR3 region has 18 residues. The CDR3 DNA reads as TGTGCCAGCACCTTGTTGGCTAAGCGGGTGGGGCCTTACAATGAGCAGTTCTTC. It encodes CASTLLAKRVGPYNEQFF.

This clone was counted only a few times. The CDR3 DNA sequence: TGTGCCACCAGTTCAGGGGGCTCCTACGAGCAGTACTTC. Residues: CATSSGGSYEQYF. The rearrangement links TRBV24-1 to TRBJ2-7; 7 nucleotides agree with TRBD1. The germline gives CDR1 KGHDR, CDR2 SFDVKD. J lost 0 bases, V lost 6 bases, and 1 base had no gene match. The CDR3 has 13 residues.

The chain combines TRBV12-3 or TRBV12-4 with TRBJ2-7; no reliable D call. The CDR3 has 13 amino acids. The V and J ends lost 3 bases and 3 bases respectively, with 9 bases between them. The CDR3 DNA is TGTGCCAGCAGTTTGGTACAATTCTACGAGCAGTACTTC. The encoded protein is CASSLVQFYEQYF.

The V and J genes are TRBV9 and TRBJ2-1; D is unclear. Per germline, CDR1 SGDLS and CDR2 YYNGEE. The CDR3 loop spans 15 amino acids. V dropped 0 bases and J dropped 2 bases, with 9 bases sitting between them. CDR3 DNA: TGTGCCAGCAGCGTAGATGGCTCGACCTACAATGAGCAGTTCTTC. It is translated as CASSVDGSTYNEQFF.

In its sample, this clone was seen a few times. The chain uses TRBV5-1 and TRBJ1-6; D remains unclear. Germline loops: CDR1 SGHRS, CDR2 YFSETQ. The CDR3 consists of 13 residues. V dropped 5 bases and J dropped 7 bases, with 10 bases sitting between them. In nucleotides, the CDR3 is TGCGCCAGCAGGGAGGGTGTCAATTCACCCCTCCACTTT. This translates into CASREGVNSPLHF. Using reference TRBV5-1 and TRBJ1-6 for the parts outside the CDR3, the full variable domain is KAGVTQTPRYLIKTRGQQVTLSCSPISGHRSVSWYQQTPGQGLQFLFEYFSETQRNKGNFPGRFSGRQFSNSRSEMNVSTLELGDSALYLCASREGVNSPLHFGNGTRLTVT.

V gene TRBV4-3 combines with J gene TRBJ2-1; TRBD2 might be the D (6 bases). This CDR3 is built from 15 residues. Germline CDR1 is LGHNA and CDR2 is YSLEER. V lost 4 bases, J lost 8 bases, and 18 bases lay in between. The CDR3 here is CASSLTPTSIYEQFF. The CDR3 DNA sequence: TGCGCCAGCAGCCTGACCCCGACTAGTATCTATGAGCAGTTCTTC.

V gene TRBV11-2 combines with J gene TRBJ2-7; 8 nucleotides agree with TRBD1. CDR3 length: 16 residues. The V and J ends lost 6 bases and 2 bases, in that order; junction bases with no gene match: 12. CDR1 SGHAT and CDR2 FQNNGV come from the germline V gene. CDR3 residues: CASRSTFRGLTYEQYF. The CDR3 DNA follows: TGTGCCAGCAGATCGACCTTCAGGGGGCTAACCTACGAGCAGTACTTC.

The gene calls are TRBV10-3 and TRBJ2-2, with D maybe TRBD1 (5 bases). Germline-derived CDR1 and CDR2 are ENHRY and SYGVKD. Trimming removed 1 base from V and 7 bases from J, with 10 bases in between. The CDR3 is 14 amino acids. In DNA form, the CDR3 reads TGTGCCATCAGTGAGTTCCAGGGTGGCGGGGAGCTGTTTTTT. Protein: CAISEFQGGGELFF.

The J gene is TRBJ2-7, the V gene TRBV19; tentative D call: TRBD2 (5 bases). CDR1 is LNHDA and CDR2 is SQIVND in the germline V gene (reference sequence). The CDR3 runs to 12 residues. The V and J ends lost 5 bases and 5 bases respectively, with 10 bases between them. The CDR3: CASSPTGDEQYF. The CDR3 DNA follows: TGTGCCAGTAGTCCCACCGGGGACGAGCAGTACTTC.

This chain joins TRBV27 and TRBJ2-7; 7 nucleotides agree with TRBD1. The ends lost 2 bases at V and 3 bases at J; junction bases unmatched: 10. In germline, CDR1 is MNHEY, CDR2 SMNVEV (reference sequence). CDR3 size: 16 residues. This CDR3 reads CASSLKVWGTDYEQYF. The DNA of the CDR3 is TGTGCCAGCAGTTTAAAGGTTTGGGGGACAGACTACGAGCAGTACTTC.

The V call is TRBV7-9, the J call TRBJ1-2, with TRBD1 identical over 7 bases. The CDR3 is 15 residues long. The J segment lost 4 bases and the V segment lost 6 bases, leaving 11 bases of the junction unmatched. CDR1 is SEHNR, CDR2 FQNEAQ, per germline (reference sequence). CDR3 DNA: TGTGCCAGCAGTCCCCGACAGGGAGGCGTCTATGGCTACACCTTC. It encodes CASSPRQGGVYGYTF.

V usage is TRBV7-6 and J usage is TRBJ2-5; 7 nucleotides line up with TRBD2. The CDR3 has 15 amino acids. Germline V gene sequence: CDR1 SGHVS, CDR2 FNYEAQ. J was trimmed by 7 bases and V by 4 bases; bases with no gene match: 12. The CDR3 sequence: CASSSGLGSGGTQYF. In DNA, the CDR3 is TGTGCCAGCAGCTCTGGACTAGGCTCGGGGGGGACCCAGTACTTC.